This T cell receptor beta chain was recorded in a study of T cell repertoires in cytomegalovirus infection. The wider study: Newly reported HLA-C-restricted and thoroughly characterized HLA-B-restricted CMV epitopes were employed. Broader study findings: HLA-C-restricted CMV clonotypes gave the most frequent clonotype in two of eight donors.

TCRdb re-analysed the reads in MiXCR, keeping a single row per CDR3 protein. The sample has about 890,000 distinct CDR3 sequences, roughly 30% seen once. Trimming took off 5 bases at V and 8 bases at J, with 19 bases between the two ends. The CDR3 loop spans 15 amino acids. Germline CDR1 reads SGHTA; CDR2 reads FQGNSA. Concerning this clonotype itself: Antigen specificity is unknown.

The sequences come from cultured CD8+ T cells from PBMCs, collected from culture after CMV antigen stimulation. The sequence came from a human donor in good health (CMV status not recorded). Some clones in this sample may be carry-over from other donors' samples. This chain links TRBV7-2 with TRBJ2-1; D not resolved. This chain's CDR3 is CASSLRVGRIDEQFF. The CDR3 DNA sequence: TGTGCCAGCAGCCTCCGGGTAGGTAGGATCGATGAGCAGTTCTTC. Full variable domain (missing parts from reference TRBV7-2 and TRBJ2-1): GAGVSQSPSNKVTEKGKDVELRCDPISGHTALYWYRQSLGQGLEFLIYFQGNSAPDKSGLPSDRFSAERTGGSVSTLTIQRTQQEDSAVYLCASSLRVGRIDEQFFGPGTRLTVL.